The 4 T cell receptor beta chains listed next were all sequenced from one sample in a study of T-cell reconstitution after alpha-beta-depleted transplantation in children. Preparation of the TCRbeta library was carried out with unique molecular identifiers. One entry per CDR3 protein, called by TCRdb with MiXCR from the PCR reads. The sample has around 420,000 distinct CDR3 sequences; around 15% are singletons. Sequenced material: PBMCs, mostly from graft donor cells, taken 360 days after TCRalphabeta/CD19-depleted stem cell transplant. The receptors derive from a boy in the first two years of life who had a stem cell transplant for Wiskott-Aldrich syndrome, so the T cells may come from the graft donor.

This clonotype was counted only a few times. CDR3 amino acids: CASSGRDIYGYTF. As DNA, the CDR3 is TGTGCCAGCAGTGGACGGGACATCTATGGCTACACCTTC. The V gene is TRBV12-3 or TRBV12-4, the J gene TRBJ1-2, with a possible D match to TRBD1 (6 bases). Trimming took 5 bases from V and 4 from J, leaving 11 bases between them. The CDR3 length is 13 residues.

The J gene is TRBJ2-2, the V gene TRBV5-1; D is possibly TRBD2 (6 bases). There are 10 residues in the CDR3. Germline V gives CDR1 SGHRS, CDR2 YFSETQ. V was pared by 10 bases and J by 5 bases, with 6 bases between. In DNA form, the CDR3 reads TGCGCCGGAGGGACCGGGGAGCTGTTTTTT. It is translated as CAGGTGELFF.

The J gene is TRBJ2-7, the V gene TRBV16; tentatively, D is TRBD1 (5 bases). CDR1 and CDR2 (germline): KGHSY, FQNENV. This CDR3 contains 16 residues. Trimming cost V 3 bases and J 5 bases, with 20 bases left between them. The CDR3 DNA sequence: TGTGCCAGCAGCCACGGGCTCGAGGACATTAATAACGAGCAGTACTTC. Translated, it gives CASSHGLEDINNEQYF.

This clonotype has a handful of counts. The rearrangement links TRBV4-1 to TRBJ1-6, with D tentatively TRBD1 (5 bases). With 4 bases removed from V and 0 bases from J, the gap between germline ends came to 10 bases. CDR3 length equals 16 residues. CDR1 MGHRA and CDR2 YSYEKL come from the germline V gene. The chain's CDR3 is CASSLGTSSYNSPLHF. DNA for the CDR3: TGCGCCAGCAGCCTCGGGACGAGCTCCTATAATTCACCCCTCCACTTT.